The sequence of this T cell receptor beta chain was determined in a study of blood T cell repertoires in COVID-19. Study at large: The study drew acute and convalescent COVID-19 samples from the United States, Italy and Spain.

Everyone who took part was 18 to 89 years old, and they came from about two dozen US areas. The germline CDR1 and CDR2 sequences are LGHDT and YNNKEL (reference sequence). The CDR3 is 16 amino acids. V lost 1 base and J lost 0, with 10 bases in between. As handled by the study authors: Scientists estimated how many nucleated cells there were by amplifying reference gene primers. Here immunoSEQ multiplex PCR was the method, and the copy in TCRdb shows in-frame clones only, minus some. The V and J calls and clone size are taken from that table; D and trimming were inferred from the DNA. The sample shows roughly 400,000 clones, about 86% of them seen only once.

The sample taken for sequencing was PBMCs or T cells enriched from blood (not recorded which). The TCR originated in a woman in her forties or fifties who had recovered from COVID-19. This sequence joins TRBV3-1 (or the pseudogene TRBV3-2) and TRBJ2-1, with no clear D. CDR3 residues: CASSQVSHSSYNEQFF. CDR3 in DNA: TGTGCCAGCAGCCAAGTGAGCCACAGCTCCTACAATGAGCAGTTCTTC.